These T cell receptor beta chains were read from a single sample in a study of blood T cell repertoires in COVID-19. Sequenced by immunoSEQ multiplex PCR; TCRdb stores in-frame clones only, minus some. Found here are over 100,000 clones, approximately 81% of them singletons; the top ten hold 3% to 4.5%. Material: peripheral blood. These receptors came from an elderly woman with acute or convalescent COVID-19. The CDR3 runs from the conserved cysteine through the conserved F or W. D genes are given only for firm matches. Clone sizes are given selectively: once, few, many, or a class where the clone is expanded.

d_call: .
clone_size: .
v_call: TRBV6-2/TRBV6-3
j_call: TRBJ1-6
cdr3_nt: TGTGCCAGCAGTCCATCTATTTCACCCCTCCACTTT
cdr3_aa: CASSPSISPLHF

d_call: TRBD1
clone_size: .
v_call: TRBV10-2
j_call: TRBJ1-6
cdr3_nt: TGCGCCAGCAGTCAGGACAGGGGTTATTCACCCCTCCACTTT
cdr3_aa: CASSQDRGYSPLHF

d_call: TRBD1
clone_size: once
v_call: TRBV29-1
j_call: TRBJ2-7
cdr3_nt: TGCAGCGTTGAAGATGAGGGGCAGGGGGCGAGGTCCTACGAGCAGTACTTC
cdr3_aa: CSVEDEGQGARSYEQYF

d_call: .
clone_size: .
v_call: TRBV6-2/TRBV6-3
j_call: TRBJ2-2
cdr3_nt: TGTGCCAGCAGTCGGGGAGGAGGGAACACCGGGGAGCTGTTTTTT
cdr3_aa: CASSRGGGNTGELFF

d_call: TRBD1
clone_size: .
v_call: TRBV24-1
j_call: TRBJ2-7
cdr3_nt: TGTGCCACCCGGGACAGGAGCTCCTACGAGCAGTACTTC
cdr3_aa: CATRDRSSYEQYF

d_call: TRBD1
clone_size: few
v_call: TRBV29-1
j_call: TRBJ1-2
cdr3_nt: TGCAGCGTTCTTGGCCGGACAGGGGCCTATGGCTACACCTTC
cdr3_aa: CSVLGRTGAYGYTF

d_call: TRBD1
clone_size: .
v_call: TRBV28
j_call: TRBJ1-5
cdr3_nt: TGTGCCAGCAGGGGGACAGGGGGTCACAATCAGCCCCAGCATTTT
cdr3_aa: CASRGTGGHNQPQHF

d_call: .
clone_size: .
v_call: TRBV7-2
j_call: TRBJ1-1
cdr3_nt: TGTGCCAGCAGCTTATCGGCGCGGGTTGAAGCTTTCTTT
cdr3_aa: CASSLSARVEAFF

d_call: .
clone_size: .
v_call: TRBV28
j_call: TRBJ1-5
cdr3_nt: TGTGCCAGCAGTCCCCCCAGGGGTGGCAATCAGCCCCAGCATTTT
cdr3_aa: CASSPPRGGNQPQHF

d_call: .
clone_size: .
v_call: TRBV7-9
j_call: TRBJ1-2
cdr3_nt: TGTGCCAGCAGCCCCGGACGGGGGAATGGCTACACCTTC
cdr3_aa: CASSPGRGNGYTF

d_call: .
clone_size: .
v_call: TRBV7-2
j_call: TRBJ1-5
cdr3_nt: TGTGCCAGCAGCCCCGGTGGGGGGGTGAGTCAGCCCCAGCATTTT
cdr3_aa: CASSPGGGVSQPQHF

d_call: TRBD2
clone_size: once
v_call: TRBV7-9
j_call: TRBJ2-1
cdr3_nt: TGTGCCAGCAGCTTAGCACTAGCGGGGGCAGCCCACAATGAGCAGTTCTTC
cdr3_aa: CASSLALAGAAHNEQFF

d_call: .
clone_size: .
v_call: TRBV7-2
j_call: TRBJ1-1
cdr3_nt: TGTGCCAGCAGCTTCTACCGTGTGAACACTGAAGCTTTCTTT
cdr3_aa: CASSFYRVNTEAFF

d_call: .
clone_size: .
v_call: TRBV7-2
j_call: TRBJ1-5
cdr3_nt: TGTGCCAGCAGCCCCAGTAGCAATCAGCCCCAGCATTTT
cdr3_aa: CASSPSSNQPQHF

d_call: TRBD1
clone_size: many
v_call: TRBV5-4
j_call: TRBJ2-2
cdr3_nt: TGTGCCAGCAGCTTGGGACAGGGTAATTCCGGGGAGCTGTTTTTT
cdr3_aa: CASSLGQGNSGELFF

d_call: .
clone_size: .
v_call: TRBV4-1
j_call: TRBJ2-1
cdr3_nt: TGCGCCAGCAGCCAAGAAGGCAGGTTGGGTTACAATGAGCAGTTCTTC
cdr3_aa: CASSQEGRLGYNEQFF

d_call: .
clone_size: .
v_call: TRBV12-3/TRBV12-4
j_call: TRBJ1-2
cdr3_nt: TGTGCCAGCAGTTTAGACAGTAACTATGGCTACACCTTC
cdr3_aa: CASSLDSNYGYTF

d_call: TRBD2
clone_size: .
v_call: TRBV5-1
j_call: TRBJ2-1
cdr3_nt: TGCGCCAGCAGCTCTTCTCGCGGGGGGGCGACGAATGAGCAGTTCTTC
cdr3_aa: CASSSSRGGATNEQFF

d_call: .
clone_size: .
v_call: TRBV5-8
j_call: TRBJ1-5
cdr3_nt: TGTGCCAGCAGCCCGGGACACCCAGGGCAGCCCCAGCATTTT
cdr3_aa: CASSPGHPGQPQHF

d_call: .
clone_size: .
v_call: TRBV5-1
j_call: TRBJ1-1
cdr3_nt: TGCGCCAGCAGCTTTCAGGGAAGGGGCACTGAAGCTTTCTTT
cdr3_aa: CASSFQGRGTEAFF

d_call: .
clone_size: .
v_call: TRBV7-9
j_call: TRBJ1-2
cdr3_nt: TGTGCCAGCAGCTTAGGTACGGGTGCGAACTATGGCTACACCTTC
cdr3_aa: CASSLGTGANYGYTF

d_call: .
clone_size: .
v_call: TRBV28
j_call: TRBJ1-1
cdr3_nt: TGTGCCAGCAGTTTAAAAATCCGGGGGGAGGCTGAAGCTTTCTTT
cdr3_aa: CASSLKIRGEAEAFF

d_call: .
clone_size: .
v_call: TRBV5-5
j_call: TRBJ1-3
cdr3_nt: TGTGCCAGCAGGGGGGGAGTCTCTGGAAACACCATATATTTT
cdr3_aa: CASRGGVSGNTIYF

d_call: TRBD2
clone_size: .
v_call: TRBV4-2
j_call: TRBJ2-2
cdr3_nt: TGTGCCAGCAGCCGGGGGACTAGCGGGTCCGACACCGGGGAGCTGTTTTTT
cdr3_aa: CASSRGTSGSDTGELFF

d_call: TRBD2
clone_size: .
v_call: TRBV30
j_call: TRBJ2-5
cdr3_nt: TGTGCCTGGAGGTCGATAGCGGGGTTGGGGACCCAGTACTTC
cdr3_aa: CAWRSIAGLGTQYF

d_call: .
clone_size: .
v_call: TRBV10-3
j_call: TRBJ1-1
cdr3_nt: TGTGCCATCAGTGAGTCTGGGGTGGGGGCAACGGAAGCTTTCTTT
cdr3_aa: CAISESGVGATEAFF

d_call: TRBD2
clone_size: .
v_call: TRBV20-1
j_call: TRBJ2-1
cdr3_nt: TGCAGTGCTAGTGTTAGCGGGGGGGACAATGAGCAGTTCTTC
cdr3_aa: CSASVSGGDNEQFF

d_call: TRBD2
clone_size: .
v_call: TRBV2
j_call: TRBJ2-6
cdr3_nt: TGTGCCAGCAGCGGCGGACTAGCGGGAGCCGGGGCCAACGTCCTGACTTTC
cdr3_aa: CASSGGLAGAGANVLTF

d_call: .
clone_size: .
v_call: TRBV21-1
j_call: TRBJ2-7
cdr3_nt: TGTGCCCCCTGGACAGGGGCCTACGAGCAGTACTTC
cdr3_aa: CAPWTGAYEQYF

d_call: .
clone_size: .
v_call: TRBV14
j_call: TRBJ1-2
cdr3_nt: TGTGCCAGCAGCCAAAGGACATCCTATGGCTACACCTTC
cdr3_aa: CASSQRTSYGYTF

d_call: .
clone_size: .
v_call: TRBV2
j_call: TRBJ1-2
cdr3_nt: TGTGCCAGCAGTCCCGAAAGGGGAGGCTACACCTTC
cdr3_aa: CASSPERGGYTF

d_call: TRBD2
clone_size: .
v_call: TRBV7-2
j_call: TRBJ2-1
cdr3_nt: TGTGCCAGCAGCTTAGAAGGTAGCGGGGGTAAAGAGTTCTTC
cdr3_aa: CASSLEGSGGKEFF

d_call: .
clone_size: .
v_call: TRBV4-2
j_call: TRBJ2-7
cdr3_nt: TGTGCCAGCAGCCAAGGTGGGCTGGAAGTCTCCATTTACGAGCAGTACTTC
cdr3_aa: CASSQGGLEVSIYEQYF

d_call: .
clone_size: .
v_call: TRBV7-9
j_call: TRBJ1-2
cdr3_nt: TGTGCCAGCGGCGGACAGACAACTAACTATGGCTACACCTTC
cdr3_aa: CASGGQTTNYGYTF

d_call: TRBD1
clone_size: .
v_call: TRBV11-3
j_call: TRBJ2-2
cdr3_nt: TGTGCCAGCAGCAAGGGACAGGGGGACACCGGGGAGCTGTTTTTT
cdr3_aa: CASSKGQGDTGELFF

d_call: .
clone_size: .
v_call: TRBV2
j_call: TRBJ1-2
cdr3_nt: TGTGCCAGCAGTGAGACGGGGAACTATGGCTACACCTTC
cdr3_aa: CASSETGNYGYTF

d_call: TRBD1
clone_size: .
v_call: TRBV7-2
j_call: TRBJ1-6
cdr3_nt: TGTGCCAGCAGCTTCCAACAGGGGCGGAATTCACCCCTCCACTTT
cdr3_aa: CASSFQQGRNSPLHF

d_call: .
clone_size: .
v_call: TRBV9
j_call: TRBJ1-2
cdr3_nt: TGTGCCAGCAGCGCTATTTATGGCTACACCTTC
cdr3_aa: CASSAIYGYTF

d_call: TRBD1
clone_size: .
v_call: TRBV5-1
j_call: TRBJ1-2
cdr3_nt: TGCGCCAGCAGCTTCAGGGGGCAGAACTATGGCTACACCTTC
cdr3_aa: CASSFRGQNYGYTF

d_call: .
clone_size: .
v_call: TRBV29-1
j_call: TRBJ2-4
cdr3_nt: TGCAGCGTTGAGGCGGGCATTCAGTACTTC
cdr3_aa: CSVEAGIQYF

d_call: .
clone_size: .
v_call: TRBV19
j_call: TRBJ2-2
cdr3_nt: TGTGCCAGTAGTTTGCAGATTCCGAACACCGGGGAGCTGTTTTTT
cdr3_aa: CASSLQIPNTGELFF

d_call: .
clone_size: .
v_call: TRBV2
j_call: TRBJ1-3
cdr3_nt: TGTGCCAGCAGCGTCGACGGGGGGTCTGGAAACACCATATATTTT
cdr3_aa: CASSVDGGSGNTIYF

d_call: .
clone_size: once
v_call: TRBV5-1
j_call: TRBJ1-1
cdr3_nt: TGCGCCAGCAGCTTGGTACCAGACAGGAAAACTGAAGCTTTCTTT
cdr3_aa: CASSLVPDRKTEAFF

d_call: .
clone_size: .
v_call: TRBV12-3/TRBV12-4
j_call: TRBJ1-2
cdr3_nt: TGTGCCAGCAGCCCTTCAGGGGTCTATGGCTACACCTTC
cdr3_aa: CASSPSGVYGYTF

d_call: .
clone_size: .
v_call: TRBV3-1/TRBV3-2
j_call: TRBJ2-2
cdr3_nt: TGTGCCAGCAGCCAAGCTCGGTATCAGGAGCTGTTTTTT
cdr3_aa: CASSQARYQELFF

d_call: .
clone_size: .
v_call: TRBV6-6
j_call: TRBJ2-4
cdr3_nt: TGTGCCAGCAGCTCATCAGGGGGCGGGGGCAAAAACATTCAGTACTTC
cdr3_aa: CASSSSGGGGKNIQYF

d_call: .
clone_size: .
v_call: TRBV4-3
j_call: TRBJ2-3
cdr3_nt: TGCGCCAGCAGCCAAGACCCCAGGGGTTTGGCAGATACGCAGTATTTT
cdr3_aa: CASSQDPRGLADTQYF

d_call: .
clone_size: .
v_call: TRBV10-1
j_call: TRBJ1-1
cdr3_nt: TGCGCCAGCAGTGAGTCACTAGGGACTGAAGCTTTCTTT
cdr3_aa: CASSESLGTEAFF